This T cell receptor (beta chain) was profiled in a study of blood T cell repertoires in COVID-19. Turning to the study itself: COVID-19 samples from acute and convalescent phases originated in the United States, Italy and Spain.

Study processing details: Nucleated cell counts were estimated from reference gene primer amplification. Here immunoSEQ multiplex PCR was the method, and the copy in TCRdb shows in-frame clones only, minus some. The V and J calls and clone size come from that table; D and trimming were worked out from the DNA. The sample has some 78,000 clones, 80% to 85% seen once; the top ten hold around 3.3%. The V gene lost 3 bases and the J gene lost 6 bases, with 20 bases spanning the gap. Looked up from germline, CDR1 is ENHRY and CDR2 is SYGVKD. This CDR3 is 17 amino acids long. This receptor was identified in a man in his fifties with acute or convalescent COVID-19. V is TRBV10-3 and J is TRBJ1-4, with D tentatively TRBD1 (5 bases). The specimen sequenced was peripheral blood. CDR3 sequence (DNA): TGTGCCATCAGTGACCCCAGGTGGCAGGGTGGGCATGAAAAACTGTTTTTT. This sequence encodes CAISDPRWQGGHEKLFF.